This TCR beta chain stems from a study of OX40 agonist ivuxolimab in advanced cancers. Across the study: Dose-escalation patients suffered from hepatocellular carcinoma, melanoma, renal cell or head and neck cancer.

Measured with immunoSEQ multiplex PCR; TCRdb has only the in-frame clones, and not every one. The sample has tens of thousands of clones; around 78% are singletons. Notes on the study in general: The antigens recognized by the expanded peripheral T cells, that is their antigen specificity, were not determined.

V was cut by 3 bases and J by 3 bases, with 21 bases left in between. This CDR3 region has 17 residues. Per germline, CDR1 SGHDT and CDR2 YYEEEE. Points on this clone: Its target is unknown.

The material sequenced was CD4+ or CD8+ T cells sorted from blood, taken in a trial of the OX40 agonist ivuxolimab. The V call is TRBV5-6, the J call TRBJ1-1, with D uncertain. The TCR comes from an adult with an advanced solid tumor such as melanoma, head and neck, liver or kidney cancer. The CDR3 DNA reads TGTGCCAGCAGCTCCCTAGTTGACCGAAGTGTAGACACTGAAGCTTTCTTT. Residues: CASSSLVDRSVDTEAFF.